This T cell receptor beta chain was retrieved from a study of blood T cell repertoires in COVID-19. Overall study context: Donors in the United States, Italy and Spain gave samples during acute or convalescent COVID-19.

The CDR3 extends over 14 amino acids. Germline trimming cut 11 bases from V and 5 bases from J; bases unmatched to any gene: 10. CDR1 is ENHRY and CDR2 is SYGVKD in the germline V gene. During active infection, Seattle patients enrolled and were then monitored through disease. Libraries were prepared by immunoSEQ multiplex PCR; TCRdb keeps only in-frame clonotypes and omits some of them. The repertoire holds some 50,000 clones, with about 89% as singletons. The TCR sequence derives from a woman aged 80 or over with COVID-19, enrolled during active disease. The V and J genes are TRBV10-3 and TRBJ2-2; TRBD2 agrees at 8 bases. Sample: peripheral blood. CDR3 sequence (DNA): TGTGCCTCTCGGGGGGGCGCTGGAACCGGGGAGCTGTTTTTT. Its protein product is CASRGGAGTGELFF.